This paragraph covers one TCR beta chain sequence. Its antigen is unknown. The authors built TCR beta libraries using iRepertoire HTBI primers and Arm-PCR of CDR3 regions. Using its own MiXCR run on the multiplex PCR reads, TCRdb lists one record per CDR3 protein. The table includes roughly 350,000 distinct CDR3 sequences, roughly 15% detected once. V was cut by 10 bases and J by 10 bases, with 19 bases left in between. The CDR3 has 12 amino acids. Germline loops: CDR1 MNHNS, CDR2 SASEGT. Time point: newly diagnosed GD, antithyroid drugs for less than 3 months. PBMC RNA served as the TCR library source. The sample comes from a study of regulatory T cells in long-lasting Graves disease. Findings of the study overall: Persistent patients shared more public clonotypes (under 3,000) than newly diagnosed patients (over 900).

These data were also filed under a second study, of T cells in Graves' hyperthyroidism and ophthalmopathy. Turning to that study: Researchers defined stable Graves' hyperthyroidism as no ophthalmopathy progression within 18 months. The patients, who ranged from 18 to 65 in age, presented with newly diagnosed hyperthyroidism lasting under 2 months. During a first-round RT-PCR of the TCR CDR3, the HTBI primer set was used.

The gene calls are TRBV6-1 and TRBJ1-1; weak D call: TRBD1 (5 bases). Source: peripheral blood mononuclear cells (PBMCs), taken at new diagnosis, from a patient treated with antithyroid drugs. The clonotype originates from a woman aged 18-29 years with Graves disease. The CDR3 DNA reads TGTGCCACTCAGACCCCGGCAGGGCGAGCTTTCTTT. Protein sequence: CATQTPAGRAFF.